This T cell receptor beta chain was obtained from a study of beta chain features in type 1 diabetes. Study-wide findings and caveats: Moderately but significantly shorter TCRB CDR3s were found in Type 1 diabetes patients in all four CD4+ subsets. Possibly, sequencing cDNA over-represented cells that had high TCR expression levels.

Of note for this clone: What it binds is not known.

Reverse transcription of all isolated RNA meant that expressed TCRB transcripts were sequenced. Deep immunoSEQ sequencing covered naive, central memory and regulatory T cell samples. Profiling relied on immunoSEQ multiplex PCR, and the TCRdb table lists in-frame clones only, not all of them. The sample lists 300,000 to 400,000 clones; approximately 12% were seen once. J was trimmed by 10 bases and V by 7 bases; bases with no gene match: 8. The germline V gene encodes CDR1 SGHTA and CDR2 FQGNSA. The CDR3 is 12 amino acids. This TCR came from a woman aged 18-29 years with type 1 diabetes. Material: naive CD4+ T cells from blood. V and J are TRBV7-2 and TRBJ2-3; the match to TRBD1 covers 7 bases. This chain's CDR3 is CASTRAGTAQYF. CDR3 sequence (DNA): TGTGCCAGCACCCGGGCCGGGACAGCGCAGTATTTT. The full variable domain, completed using reference TRBV7-2 and TRBJ2-3, is GAGVSQSPSNKVTEKGKDVELRCDPISGHTALYWYRQSLGQGLEFLIYFQGNSAPDKSGLPSDRFSAERTGGSVSTLTIQRTQQEDSAVYLCASTRAGTAQYFGPGTRLTVL.